A selection of T cell receptor beta chains follows, all from one sample in a study of shared clonotypes between healthy human individuals. The protocol was immunoSEQ multiplex PCR, while the TCRdb copy is restricted to in-frame clones and leaves out a portion. The data hold 2 million to 2.5 million clones, with more than 85% observed a single time. The specimen sequenced was naive CD4+ T cells from PBMCs. The receptors were gathered from a man aged 18 to 35 in good health. Some clones in this sample may be carry-over from other donors' samples. Each CDR3 is given with its conserved first and last residue. D genes are given only for firm matches. Rows may omit the clone size; those that give it use once, few, many or a size class.

d_call j_call v_call clone_size cdr3_nt cdr3_aa
NA TRBJ2-7 TRBV5-4 NA TGTGCCAGCAGCCCAGGTCAGGGCCACGAGCAGTACTTC CASSPGQGHEQYF
TRBD1 TRBJ1-2 TRBV4-2 few TGTGCCAGCAGCCAAGACCCCAAGGGGGCGGGCTACACCTTC CASSQDPKGAGYTF
NA TRBJ2-1 TRBV7-3 NA TGTGCCAGCAGTTTTGGTGGCAGCCGCTCCTACAATGAGCAGTTCTTC CASSFGGSRSYNEQFF
NA TRBJ2-7 TRBV6-6 NA TGTGCCAGCAGTAGGGGACGCTCCTACGAGCAGTACTTC CASSRGRSYEQYF
NA TRBJ1-2 TRBV5-8 NA TGTGCCAGCAGCCAGAACGCCGGGACGGCACAATTTAACTATGGCTACACCTTC CASSQNAGTAQFNYGYTF
NA TRBJ2-4 TRBV5-6 NA TGTGCCAGCAGAAACGGTCAGCTAGCCAAAAACATTCAGTACTTC CASRNGQLAKNIQYF
NA TRBJ2-2 TRBV7-6 NA TGTGCCAGCAGCTTTTTAGGGTCGAACACCGGGGAGCTGTTTTTT CASSFLGSNTGELFF
NA TRBJ2-2 TRBV11-2 NA TGTGCCAGCAGCTTAGTCCCGGGTGCCGGGGAGCTGTTTTTT CASSLVPGAGELFF
NA TRBJ2-3 TRBV10-2 NA TGCGCCATCCGTGCGGTCGGCACAGATACGCAGTATTTT CAIRAVGTDTQYF
NA TRBJ2-2 TRBV6-1 once TGTGCCAGCAGTGTCCGGAACACCGGGGAGCTGTTTTTT CASSVRNTGELFF
NA TRBJ2-5 TRBV7-2 NA TGTGCCAGCAGCTTAGAAGGGAAGGAGACCCAGTACTTC CASSLEGKETQYF
TRBD2 TRBJ2-7 TRBV11-2 NA TGTGCCAGCAGCCTTACCTTAGCGGGAGGATCCTACGAGCAGTACTTC CASSLTLAGGSYEQYF
NA TRBJ2-7 TRBV18 NA TGTGCCAGCTCCCAAACACCCGGGGTCGGGGCCTGGGGGTCCTACGAGCAGTACTTC CASSQTPGVGAWGSYEQYF
TRBD2 TRBJ2-3 TRBV27 NA TGTGCCAGCGCCGCACTAGCGGGAGGGAATACGCAGTATTTT CASAALAGGNTQYF
NA TRBJ1-5 TRBV19 NA TGTGCCAGTAGCTCATGGACAATACCAAGCGATAGCAATCAGCCCCAGCATTTT CASSSWTIPSDSNQPQHF
NA TRBJ2-3 TRBV28 NA TGTGCCAGCAGCTCCTCCGGGGATACGCAGTATTTT CASSSSGDTQYF
NA TRBJ1-2 TRBV29-1 NA TGCAGCGTCACAGGTGACTCCACTTATGGCTACACCTTC CSVTGDSTYGYTF
NA TRBJ2-7 TRBV29-1 NA TGCAGCGTTGGGTGGGGGGCCAGCCCATACGAGCAGTACTTC CSVGWGASPYEQYF
NA TRBJ1-5 TRBV6-1 NA TGTGCCAGCAGTGAAGCGTCGACAGCTCATAGCAATCAGCCCCAGCATTTT CASSEASTAHSNQPQHF
TRBD1 TRBJ1-1 TRBV6-5 once TGTGCCAGCAGTTACCAGGGGGCCGGAACTGAAGCTTTCTTT CASSYQGAGTEAFF
NA TRBJ2-6 TRBV28 NA TGTGCCAGCAGTCTAATCGGATGGAACTCTGGGGCCAACGTCCTGACTTTC CASSLIGWNSGANVLTF
TRBD1 TRBJ2-7 TRBV28 NA TGTGCCAGCAGACCGGGGACAGGGTTGTACGAGCAGTACTTC CASRPGTGLYEQYF
TRBD1 TRBJ1-1 TRBV5-1 NA TGCGCCAGCAGCTTGGTAGTAGTGACAGGGGGTACTGAAGCTTTCTTT CASSLVVVTGGTEAFF
NA TRBJ1-1 TRBV2 NA TGTGCCAGCAAGTCCGGGGGCAGAAACACTGAAGCTTTCTTT CASKSGGRNTEAFF
NA TRBJ1-2 TRBV7-8 once TGTGCCAGCAGCGTATCGGCAGGGTTTTTTGGCTACACCTTC CASSVSAGFFGYTF
NA TRBJ2-2 TRBV11-2 NA TGTGCCAGCAGCTTAGTGCTGGATTTCACCGGGGAGCTGTTTTTT CASSLVLDFTGELFF
TRBD1 TRBJ1-2 TRBV11-2 NA TGTGCCAGCAGCTTATCCCCTGGACAGGGGGCAGGGGGCTACACCTTC CASSLSPGQGAGGYTF
NA TRBJ2-3 TRBV9 NA TGTGCCAGCAGCCCCCGGGGTAGTACGGGGGGCGGCACAGATACGCAGTATTTT CASSPRGSTGGGTDTQYF
NA TRBJ1-2 TRBV5-1 NA TGCGCCAGCAGCTTGGATCCCGGACAGATGGGAGGCTACACCTTC CASSLDPGQMGGYTF
TRBD1 TRBJ2-5 TRBV5-6 NA TGTGCCAGCAGCTCCTACAGGGGGGAGACCCAGTACTTC CASSSYRGETQYF
NA TRBJ1-2 TRBV6-6 NA TGTGCCAGCAGTAGCGATGGAGGGGCTGGCTACACCTTC CASSSDGGAGYTF
NA TRBJ2-7 TRBV7-2 NA TGTGCCAGCAGCCCCGAGCGGATATACTCCTACGAGCAGTACTTC CASSPERIYSYEQYF
NA TRBJ2-1 TRBV5-1 NA TGCGCCAGCAGCTTAGCGCTGAGCTCCTACAATGAGCAGTTCTTC CASSLALSSYNEQFF
TRBD1 TRBJ1-2 TRBV6-5 NA TGTGCCAGCAGTTACGATCGGACAGGGGGTGGCTACACCTTC CASSYDRTGGGYTF
NA TRBJ1-1 TRBV6-6 NA TGTGCCAGCAGTTACAACAGGGACACTGAAGCTTTCTTT CASSYNRDTEAFF
NA TRBJ2-3 TRBV2 NA TGTGCCAGCAGCGATCGGACCTGGGGAGATACGCAGTATTTT CASSDRTWGDTQYF
TRBD1 TRBJ2-7 TRBV7-8 NA TGTGCCAGCAGCCCAGAGGACAGGCCTTACGAGCAGTACTTC CASSPEDRPYEQYF
NA TRBJ1-1 TRBV2 NA TGTGCCAGCAGTGCTGAGGAAAGGGCTGAAGCTTTCTTT CASSAEERAEAFF
NA TRBJ1-5 TRBV11-2 NA TGTGCCAGCAGCTTAGGCCCGGGGGGCAGGCAGCCCCAGCATTTT CASSLGPGGRQPQHF
TRBD2 TRBJ2-7 TRBV5-5 NA TGTGCCAGCAGCTTGGGTGGTAGCGGGAGCACCTACGAGCAGTACTTC CASSLGGSGSTYEQYF
NA TRBJ2-7 TRBV11-2 NA TGTGCCAGCAGCGCCCCGGACGTGGGGCGCGAGCAGTACTTC CASSAPDVGREQYF
NA TRBJ1-1 TRBV19 NA TGTGCCAGTATGCTGAACACTGAAGCTTTCTTT CASMLNTEAFF
NA TRBJ2-7 TRBV14 few TGTGCCAGCAGCTCGTACTACGAGCAGTACTTC CASSSYYEQYF
NA TRBJ2-3 TRBV7-9 NA TGTGCCAGCAGCTCGGATCCGGGAGATACGCAGTATTTT CASSSDPGDTQYF
NA TRBJ2-7 TRBV7-2 NA TGTGCCAGCAGCCCCGGACAGTCCTACGAGCAGTACTTC CASSPGQSYEQYF
NA TRBJ2-2 TRBV15 once TGTGCCACCAGCAGCGCACCCTCATCAGGGATCGGGGAGCTGTTTTTT CATSSAPSSGIGELFF
NA TRBJ2-1 TRBV11-2 NA TGTGCCAGCAGCTTAGGAGGGAGAGGAAACAATGAGCAGTTCTTC CASSLGGRGNNEQFF
TRBD2 TRBJ2-7 TRBV6-4 NA TGTGCCAGCAGTCCGGGACTAGCGGTTGGCGAGCAGTACTTC CASSPGLAVGEQYF